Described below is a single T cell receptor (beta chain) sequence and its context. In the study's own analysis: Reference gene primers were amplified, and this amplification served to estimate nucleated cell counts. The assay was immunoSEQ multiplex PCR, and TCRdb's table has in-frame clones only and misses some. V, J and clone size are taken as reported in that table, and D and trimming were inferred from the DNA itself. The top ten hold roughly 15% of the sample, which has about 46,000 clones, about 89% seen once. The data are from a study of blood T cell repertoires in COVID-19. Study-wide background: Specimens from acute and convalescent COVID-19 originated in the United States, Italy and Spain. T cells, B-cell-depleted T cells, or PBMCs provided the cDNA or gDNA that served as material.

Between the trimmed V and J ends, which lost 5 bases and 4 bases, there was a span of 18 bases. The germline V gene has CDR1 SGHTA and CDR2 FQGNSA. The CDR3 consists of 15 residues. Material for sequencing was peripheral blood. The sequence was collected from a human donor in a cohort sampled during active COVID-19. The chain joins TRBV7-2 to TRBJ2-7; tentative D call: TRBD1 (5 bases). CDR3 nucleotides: TGTGCCAGCAGCCTCGGACAAGGGGTTCTGTACGAGCAGTACTTC. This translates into CASSLGQGVLYEQYF.